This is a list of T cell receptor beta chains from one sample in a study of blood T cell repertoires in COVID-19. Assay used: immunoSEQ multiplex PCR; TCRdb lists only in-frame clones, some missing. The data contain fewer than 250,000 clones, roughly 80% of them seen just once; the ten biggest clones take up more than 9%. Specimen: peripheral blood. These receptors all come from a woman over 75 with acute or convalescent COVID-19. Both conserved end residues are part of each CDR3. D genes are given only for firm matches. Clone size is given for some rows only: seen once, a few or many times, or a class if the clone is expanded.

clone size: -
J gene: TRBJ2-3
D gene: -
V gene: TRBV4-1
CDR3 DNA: TGCGCCAGCAGCCAAGATCTGATAATTGAGGACAGCATCACAGATACGCAGTATTTT
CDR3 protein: CASSQDLIIEDSITDTQYF

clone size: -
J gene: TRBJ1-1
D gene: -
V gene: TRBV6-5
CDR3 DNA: TGTGCCAGCAGTCATCCCGAGGGTACTGAAGCTTTCTTT
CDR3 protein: CASSHPEGTEAFF

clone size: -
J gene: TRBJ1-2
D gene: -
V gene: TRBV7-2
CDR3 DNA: TGTGCCAGCAGCTTAGAGCCTGAGTATGGCTACACCTTC
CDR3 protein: CASSLEPEYGYTF

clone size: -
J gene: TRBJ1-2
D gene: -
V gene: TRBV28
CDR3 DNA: TGTGCCAGCAGTTTCAGTAACTATGGCTACACCTTC
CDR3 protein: CASSFSNYGYTF

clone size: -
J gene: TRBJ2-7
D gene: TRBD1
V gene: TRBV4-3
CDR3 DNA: TGCGCCAGCAGCCAAGAGGGGCAGGGGGTCAACGAGCAGTACTTC
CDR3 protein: CASSQEGQGVNEQYF

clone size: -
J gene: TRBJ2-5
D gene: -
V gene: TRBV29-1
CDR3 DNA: TGCAGCGTTCGGGACTCCGGGGTGGAGACCCAGTACTTC
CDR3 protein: CSVRDSGVETQYF

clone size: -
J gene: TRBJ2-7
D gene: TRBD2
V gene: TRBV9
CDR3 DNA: TGTGCCAGCAGCCCCCGACTAGCGGAGTCCTACGAGCAGTACTTC
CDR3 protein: CASSPRLAESYEQYF

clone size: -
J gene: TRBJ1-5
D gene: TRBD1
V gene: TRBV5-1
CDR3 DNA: TGCGCCAGCTCTAAGGACAGGGGTAGCAATCAGCCCCAGCATTTT
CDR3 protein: CASSKDRGSNQPQHF

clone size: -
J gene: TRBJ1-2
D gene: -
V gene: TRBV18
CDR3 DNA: TGTGCCAGCTCACCAGCCGGCTATGGCTACACCTTC
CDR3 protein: CASSPAGYGYTF

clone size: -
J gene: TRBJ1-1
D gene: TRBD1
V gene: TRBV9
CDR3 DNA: TGTGCCAGCAGCGTAGGAGGGGGCCCTTTGAACACTGAAGCTTTCTTT
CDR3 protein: CASSVGGGPLNTEAFF

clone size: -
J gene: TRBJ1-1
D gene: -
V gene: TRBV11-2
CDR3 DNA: TGTGCCAGCAGCACCCGAGGCCCAAACACTGAAGCTTTCTTT
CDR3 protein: CASSTRGPNTEAFF

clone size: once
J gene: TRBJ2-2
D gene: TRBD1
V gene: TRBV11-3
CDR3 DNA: TGTGCCAGCAGCTTAAGGGACAGGGATACCGGGGAGCTGTTTTTT
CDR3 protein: CASSLRDRDTGELFF

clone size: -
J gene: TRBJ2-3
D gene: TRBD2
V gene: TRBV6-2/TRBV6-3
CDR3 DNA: TGTGCCAGCAGTACTAGGGACTATCCCATCACAGATACGCAGTATTTT
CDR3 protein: CASSTRDYPITDTQYF

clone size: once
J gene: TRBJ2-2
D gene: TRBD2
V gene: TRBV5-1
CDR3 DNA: TGCGCCAGCAGCTTAGCGGGAGACGGAACCGGGGAGCTGTTTTTT
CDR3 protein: CASSLAGDGTGELFF

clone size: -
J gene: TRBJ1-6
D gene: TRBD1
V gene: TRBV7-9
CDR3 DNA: TGTGCCAGTAGCGCGAACAGGGGGCGAGTAGGTTCACCCCTCCACTTT
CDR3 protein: CASSANRGRVGSPLHF

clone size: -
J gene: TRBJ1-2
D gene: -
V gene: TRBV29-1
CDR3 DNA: TGCAGCGTTGATCAGGATGGCTACACCTTC
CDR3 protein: CSVDQDGYTF

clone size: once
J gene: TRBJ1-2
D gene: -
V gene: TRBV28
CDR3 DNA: TGTGCCAGCAGTTTACGACGGACAGAGTTTTATGGCTACACCTTC
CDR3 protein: CASSLRRTEFYGYTF

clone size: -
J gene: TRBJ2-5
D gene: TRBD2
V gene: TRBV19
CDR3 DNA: TGTGCCAGTAGGGCTAGCGGGGGGGGAAGAGAGACCCAGTACTTC
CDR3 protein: CASRASGGGRETQYF

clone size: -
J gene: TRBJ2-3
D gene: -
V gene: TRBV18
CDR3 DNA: TGTGCCAGCTCACCCTCGGTTGTAACAGATACGCAGTATTTT
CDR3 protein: CASSPSVVTDTQYF

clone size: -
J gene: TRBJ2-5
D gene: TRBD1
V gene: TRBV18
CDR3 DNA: TGTGCCAGCTCACCTCCGACAGGGTTGGAGACCCAGTACTTC
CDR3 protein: CASSPPTGLETQYF

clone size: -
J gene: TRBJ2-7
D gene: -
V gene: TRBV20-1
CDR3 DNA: TGCAGTGCTAGTGGTTCCCAGGGTGCTCCATTCGAGCAGTACTTC
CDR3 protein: CSASGSQGAPFEQYF

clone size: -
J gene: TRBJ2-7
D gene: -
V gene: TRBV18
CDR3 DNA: TGTGCCAGCTCACCCCAGACTAGTAGCGAGCAGTACTTC
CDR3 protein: CASSPQTSSEQYF

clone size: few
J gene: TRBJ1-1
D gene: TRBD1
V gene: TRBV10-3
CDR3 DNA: TGTGCCATCAGCGGGCGGGACAGGGTTGGCACTGAAGCTTTCTTT
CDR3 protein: CAISGRDRVGTEAFF

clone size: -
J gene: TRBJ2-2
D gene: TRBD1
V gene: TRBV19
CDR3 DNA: TGTGCCAGTAGTCCACAGGGGGCCGGGGAGCTGTTTTTT
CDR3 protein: CASSPQGAGELFF

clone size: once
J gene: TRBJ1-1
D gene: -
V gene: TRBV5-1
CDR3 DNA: TGCGCCAGCAGCTCTTTACAGTATACGGGGGCTGAAGCTTTCTTT
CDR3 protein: CASSSLQYTGAEAFF

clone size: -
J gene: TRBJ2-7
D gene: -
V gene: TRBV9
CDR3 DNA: TGTGCCAGCAGCGTAGGCCCAGTCAACGAGCAGTACTTC
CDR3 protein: CASSVGPVNEQYF

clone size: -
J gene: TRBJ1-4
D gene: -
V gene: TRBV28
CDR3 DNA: TGTGCCAGCAGTTTATACGGACAGCGAAATGAAAAACTGTTTTTT
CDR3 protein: CASSLYGQRNEKLFF

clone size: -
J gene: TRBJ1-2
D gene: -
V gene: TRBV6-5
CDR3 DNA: TGTGCCAGCAGTTACTTAGGGGAACGTGGGGGCTACACCTTC
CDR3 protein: CASSYLGERGGYTF

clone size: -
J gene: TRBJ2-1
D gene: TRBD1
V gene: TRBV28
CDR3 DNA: TGTGCCAGCAGTTTAGATTCCGGGACAGGTCCCTACAATGAGCAGTTCTTC
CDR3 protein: CASSLDSGTGPYNEQFF

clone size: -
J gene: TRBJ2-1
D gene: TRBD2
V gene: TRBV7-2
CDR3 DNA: TGTGCCAGCAGCTTTTCAGCGGGGGGGCGGAATGAGCAGTTCTTC
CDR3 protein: CASSFSAGGRNEQFF

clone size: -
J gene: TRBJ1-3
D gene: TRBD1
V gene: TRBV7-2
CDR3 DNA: TGTGCCAGCAGCTTGACAGGGGGTAACTCTGGAAACACCATATATTTT
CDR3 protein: CASSLTGGNSGNTIYF

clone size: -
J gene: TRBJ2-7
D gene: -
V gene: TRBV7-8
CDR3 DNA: TGTGCCAGCAGCTTAGACTCGGGGGGTACAGGGTTTAGTTCCTACGAGCAGTACTTC
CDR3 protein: CASSLDSGGTGFSSYEQYF

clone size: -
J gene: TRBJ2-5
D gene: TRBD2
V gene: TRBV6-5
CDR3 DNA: TGTGCCAGCAGTTACAGGCTAGCGGGGGATCAAGAGACCCAGTACTTC
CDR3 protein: CASSYRLAGDQETQYF

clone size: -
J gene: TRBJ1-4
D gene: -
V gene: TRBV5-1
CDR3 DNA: TGCGCCAGCAGCCTTGGAACGATGACAGGCGCGAATGAAAAACTGTTTTTT
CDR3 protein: CASSLGTMTGANEKLFF

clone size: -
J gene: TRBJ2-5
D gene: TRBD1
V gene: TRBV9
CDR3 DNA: TGTGCCAGCAGCGAGAGGACAGGGAACGTCCAAGAGACCCAGTACTTC
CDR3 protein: CASSERTGNVQETQYF

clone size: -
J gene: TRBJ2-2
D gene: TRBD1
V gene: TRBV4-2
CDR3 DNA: TGTGCCAGCAGCCGGCAGACGGGACAGGGTCTGTACACCGGGGAGCTGTTTTTT
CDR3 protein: CASSRQTGQGLYTGELFF

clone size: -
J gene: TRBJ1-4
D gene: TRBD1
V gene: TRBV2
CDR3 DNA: TGTGCCAGCAGTCCATCCGGGACAGGAGGTGAAAAACTGTTTTTT
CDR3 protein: CASSPSGTGGEKLFF

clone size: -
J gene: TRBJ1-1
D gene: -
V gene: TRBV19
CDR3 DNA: TGTGCCAGTAGTAGCAGGGTTCCTGAAGCTTTCTTT
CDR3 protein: CASSSRVPEAFF

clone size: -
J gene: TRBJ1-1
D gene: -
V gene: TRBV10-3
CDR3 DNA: TGTGCCATCAGTGAGTCAAGCAGGGGGAACACTGAAGCTTTCTTT
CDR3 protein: CAISESSRGNTEAFF

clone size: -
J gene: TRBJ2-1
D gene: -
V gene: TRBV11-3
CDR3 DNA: TGTGCCAGCAGCTTAGTCGGGAGCTCCTACAATGAGCAGTTCTTC
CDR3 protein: CASSLVGSSYNEQFF

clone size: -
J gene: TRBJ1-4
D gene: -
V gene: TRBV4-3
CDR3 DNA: TGCGCCAGCAGCCAGGGTTGGGGGGGTGTTGAAAAACTGTTTTTT
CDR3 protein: CASSQGWGGVEKLFF

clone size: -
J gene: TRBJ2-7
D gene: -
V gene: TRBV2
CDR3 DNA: TGTGCCAGCAGTGCGGTGGGAGTCAGCGAGCAGTACTTC
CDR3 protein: CASSAVGVSEQYF

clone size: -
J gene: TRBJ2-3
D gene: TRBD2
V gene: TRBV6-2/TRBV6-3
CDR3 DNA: TGTGCCAGCAGTTTGGCGGGGGGGGTCACAGATACGCAGTATTTT
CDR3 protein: CASSLAGGVTDTQYF

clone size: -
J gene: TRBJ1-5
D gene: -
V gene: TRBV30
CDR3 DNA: TGTGCCTGGAGCCTGGAGATTAGCAATCAGCCCCAGCATTTT
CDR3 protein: CAWSLEISNQPQHF

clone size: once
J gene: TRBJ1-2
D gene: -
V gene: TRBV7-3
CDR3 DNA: TGTGCCAGCAGCTTAACGTCCGCAGGGGATAGCGGCTACACCTTC
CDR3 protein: CASSLTSAGDSGYTF

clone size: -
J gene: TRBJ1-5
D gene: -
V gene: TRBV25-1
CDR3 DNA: TGTGCCAGCAGTGGGGCGGGGGGTGGTCAGCCCCAGCATTTT
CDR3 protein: CASSGAGGGQPQHF

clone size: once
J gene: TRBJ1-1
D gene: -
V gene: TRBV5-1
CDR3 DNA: TGCGCCAGCAGCTTAATGGCGGGTGGGAACACTGAAGCTTTCTTT
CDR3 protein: CASSLMAGGNTEAFF

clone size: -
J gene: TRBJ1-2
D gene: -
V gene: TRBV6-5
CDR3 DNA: TGTGCCAGCAGCCGCGGACAGCCTGGGCTCCACACCTTC
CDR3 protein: CASSRGQPGLHTF

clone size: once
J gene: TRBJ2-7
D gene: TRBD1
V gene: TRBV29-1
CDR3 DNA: TGCAGCGCCGCGACAGGGAATACCGAGCAGTACTTC
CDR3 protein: CSAATGNTEQYF

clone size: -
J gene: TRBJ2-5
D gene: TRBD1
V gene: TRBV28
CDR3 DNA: TGTGCCAGCAGTTTCGGGGACAGGGGGAGACAAGAGACCCAGTACTTC
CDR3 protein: CASSFGDRGRQETQYF

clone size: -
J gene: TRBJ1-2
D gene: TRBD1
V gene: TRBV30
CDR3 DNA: TGTGCCTGGAGCCAGGGGGTTGGCTACACCTTC
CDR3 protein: CAWSQGVGYTF

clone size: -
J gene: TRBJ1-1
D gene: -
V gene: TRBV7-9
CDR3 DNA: TGTGCCAGCAGCTTAGCGGGGAGCGACACTGAAGCTTTCTTT
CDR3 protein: CASSLAGSDTEAFF

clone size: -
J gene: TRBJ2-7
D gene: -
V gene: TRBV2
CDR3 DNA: TGTGCCAGCATAGGTGGCCCGGGACTCTACGAGCAGTACTTC
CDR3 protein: CASIGGPGLYEQYF

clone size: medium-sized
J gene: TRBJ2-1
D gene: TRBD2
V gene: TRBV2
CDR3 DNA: TGTGCCAGCAGTGAACCTAGCGGGAGGTTCAATGAGCAGTTCTTC
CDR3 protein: CASSEPSGRFNEQFF

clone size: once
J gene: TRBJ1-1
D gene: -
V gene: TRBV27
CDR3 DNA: TGTGCCAGCAGTTTAGGGGCAGGGGCGAACACTGAAGCTTTCTTT
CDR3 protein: CASSLGAGANTEAFF

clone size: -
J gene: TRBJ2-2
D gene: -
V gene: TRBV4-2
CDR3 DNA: TGTGCCAGCAGCCAAGACCCCTCGAACACCGGGGAGCTGTTTTTT
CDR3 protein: CASSQDPSNTGELFF

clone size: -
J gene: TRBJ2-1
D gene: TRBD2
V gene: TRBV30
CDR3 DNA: TGTGCCTGGAGGGGACCGGCGGGGGGGCCGAGTGAGCAGTTCTTC
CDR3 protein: CAWRGPAGGPSEQFF

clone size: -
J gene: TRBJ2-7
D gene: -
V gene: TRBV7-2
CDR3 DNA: TGTGCCAGCAGCTTTTCGGGGTGGAGCAACGAGCAGTACTTC
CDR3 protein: CASSFSGWSNEQYF

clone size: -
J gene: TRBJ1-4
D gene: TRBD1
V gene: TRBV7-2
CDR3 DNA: TGTGCCAGCAGCCGGGTCAGGGGGACTAATGAAAAACTGTTTTTT
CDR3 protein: CASSRVRGTNEKLFF